The 30 T cell receptor beta chains listed next were all sequenced from one sample in a study of OX40 agonist ivuxolimab in advanced cancers. Sequenced by immunoSEQ multiplex PCR; TCRdb stores in-frame clones only, minus some. The sample records tens of thousands of clones, 80% to 90% being singletons. Sequences were derived from CD4+ or CD8+ T cells sorted from blood, sampled in a trial of the OX40 agonist ivuxolimab. Receptor source: an adult with an advanced solid tumor such as melanoma, head and neck, liver or kidney cancer.

Written as DNA, the CDR3 is TGTGCCAGCTCACCTACAGGGGACTCTGGAAACACCATATATTTT. Translated, it gives CASSPTGDSGNTIYF. The chain couples TRBV18 to TRBJ1-3, with 7 bases identical to TRBD1. The CDR3 sequence is 15 residues long. J gave up 0 bases and V 3 bases, and 2 bases lay outside the gene matches. The germline V gene has CDR1 KGHSH and CDR2 LQKENI.

The chain has TRBV19 and TRBJ2-3; 10 positions agree with TRBD2. CDR1 is LNHDA and CDR2 is SQIVND in the germline V gene (reference sequence). The CDR3 extends over 15 amino acids. With V trimmed by 4 bases and J by 3 bases, 4 bases remained unmatched. CDR3: CASSTSGGTTDTQYF. The CDR3 bases are TGTGCCAGTAGTACTAGCGGGGGAACTACAGATACGCAGTATTTT.

The rearrangement links TRBV7-9 to TRBJ2-2; D remains unclear. Germline V gene lookup returns CDR1 SEHNR and CDR2 FQNEAQ (reference sequence). Trimming cost V 5 bases and J 2 bases, with 3 bases left between them. The CDR3 is 12 residues long. The CDR3: CASSHNTGELFF. In DNA, the CDR3 is TGTGCCAGCAGCCACAACACCGGGGAGCTGTTTTTT.

The V gene is TRBV5-1, the J gene TRBJ2-7; no definite D call. The CDR3 length is 13 residues. The V end was cut by 1 base, the J end by 2 bases, with 7 bases between. Germline assignment: CDR1 SGHRS and CDR2 YFSETQ. This CDR3 reads CASSLSQTYEQYF. In DNA, the CDR3 is TGCGCCAGCAGCTTGTCCCAGACCTACGAGCAGTACTTC.

The chain has TRBV4-1 and TRBJ2-5; TRBD2 matches at 7 bases. V lost 4 bases, J lost 2 bases, and 13 bases stayed unmatched. Germline CDR1 MGHRA, CDR2 YSYEKL. The length of the CDR3 is 17 residues. CDR3 loop: CASSPYSPSGEQETQYF. The CDR3 coding sequence is TGCGCCAGCAGCCCCTACTCCCCTAGCGGAGAACAAGAGACCCAGTACTTC.

This clone has only one observation. The rearrangement links TRBV6-5 to TRBJ2-7; D is possibly TRBD2 (6 bases). CDR3 length: 15 residues. Germline V CDR1 and CDR2: MNHEY, SVGAGI. V was pared by 1 base and J by 0 bases, with 10 bases between. The CDR3 nucleotides read TGTGCCAGCAGTTACTTGGGACTCAGCTCCTACGAGCAGTACTTC. Translation: CASSYLGLSSYEQYF.

The chain joins TRBV30 to TRBJ1-6; the match to TRBD1 covers 10 bases. The CDR3 contains 14 residues. Germline V lookup: CDR1 GTSNPN, CDR2 SVGIG (reference sequence). V trimming: 7 bases; J trimming: 8 bases; junction bases outside the gene matches: 8. CDR3 DNA: TGTGCCTTAGCCGGGACAGGGGATCATTCACCCCTCCACTTT. It translates to CALAGTGDHSPLHF.

This clone was found once. The chain uses TRBV2 and TRBJ2-5; no clear D gene. With 1 base removed from V and 2 bases from J, the gap between germline ends came to 5 bases. This CDR3 region has 13 residues. Germline loops: CDR1 SNHLY, CDR2 FYNNEI. The DNA of the CDR3 is TGTGCCAGCAGTGAAGGGCCGCAAGAGACCCAGTACTTC. Translated: CASSEGPQETQYF.

This sequence joins TRBV21-1 and TRBJ1-1; the D call in the table, TRBD1, was not verified against the DNA. TRBV21-1 is a pseudogene segment. CDR3 length equals 15 residues. The CDR3 loop is CASSKASQYLPEAFF. The CDR3 nucleotides read TGTGCCAGCAGCAAAGCATCCCAGTATCTTCCTGAAGCTTTCTTT.

This chain uses TRBV7-8 with TRBJ1-5, with a possible D match to TRBD1 (5 bases). V dropped 2 bases and J dropped 2 bases, with 16 bases sitting between them. The CDR3 contains 17 residues. Germline CDR1 is SGHVS and CDR2 is FQNEAQ. CDR3 sequence reads: CASSLRRTGRGNQPQHF. DNA of the CDR3: TGTGCCAGCAGCTTACGGCGCACAGGTCGGGGCAATCAGCCCCAGCATTTT.

This clone was seen once. The CDR3 sequence is CAWDSDKNIQYF. The DNA for the CDR3 is TGTGCCTGGGACAGCGACAAAAACATTCAGTACTTC. The chain recombines TRBV30 with TRBJ2-4; TRBD1 might be the D (5 bases). CDR1 GTSNPN and CDR2 SVGIG come from the germline V gene (reference sequence). Trimming cost V 5 bases and J 3 bases, with 8 bases left between them. The CDR3 has 12 residues.

This chain uses TRBV6-5 with TRBJ2-2; tentatively, D is TRBD1 (6 bases). V gave up 9 bases and J gave up 5 bases, with 10 bases separating them. The CDR3 length is 12 residues. The germline V gene has CDR1 MNHEY and CDR2 SVGAGI. The DNA of the CDR3 is TGTGCCAGTCAACAGGGAACCGGGGAGCTGTTTTTT. This codes for CASQQGTGELFF.

The rearrangement links TRBV14 to TRBJ2-1; D not certain. The length of the CDR3 is 13 residues. CDR1 is SGHDN and CDR2 is FVKESK in the germline V gene. Trimming left V 3 bases short and J 4 bases short, with 7 bases between. The CDR3 DNA follows: TGTGCCAGCAGCCATGCCAGGTACAATGAGCAGTTCTTC. Translation gives CASSHARYNEQFF.

The chain joins TRBV30 to TRBJ1-4, with 8 bases lining up with TRBD1. Germline V gene lookup returns CDR1 GTSNPN and CDR2 SVGIG (reference sequence). This CDR3 is built from 14 residues. The V and J ends lost 5 bases and 10 bases, in that order; junction bases with no gene match: 12. CDR3 DNA sequence: TGTGCCTGGGACAGGGGCCTCGAAGTGGGAAAACTGTTTTTT. It translates to CAWDRGLEVGKLFF.

This clone was seen only once. The chain couples TRBV13 to TRBJ2-2; D is possibly TRBD2 (5 bases). Trimming removed 0 bases at V and 4 bases at J, with 9 bases between. CDR1 is PRHDT, CDR2 FYEKMQ, per germline (reference sequence). The CDR3 has 15 residues. The CDR3 sequence: CASSLGRGVTGELFF. CDR3 DNA sequence: TGTGCCAGCAGCTTAGGCCGGGGTGTCACCGGGGAGCTGTTTTTT.

This chain connects TRBV7-9 to TRBJ1-4; no clear D. The CDR3 has 16 residues. CDR1 and CDR2 from the germline V gene are SEHNR and FQNEAQ (reference sequence). The V and J ends lost 5 bases and 4 bases respectively, with 17 bases between them. This CDR3 is CASSPQSGISNEKLFF. The CDR3 DNA reads as TGTGCCAGCAGCCCCCAGTCGGGGATAAGTAATGAAAAACTGTTTTTT.

The genes are TRBV19 and TRBJ2-7, with D perhaps matching TRBD2 (6 bases). The CDR3 loop spans 15 amino acids. Trimming took off 5 bases at V and 0 bases at J, with 14 bases between the two ends. From germline, CDR1 is LNHDA and CDR2 SQIVND (reference sequence). This CDR3 reads CASSFGSQSSYEQYF. CDR3 bases: TGTGCCAGTAGTTTCGGGAGCCAAAGCTCCTACGAGCAGTACTTC.

This sequence joins TRBV5-6 and TRBJ2-7, with D perhaps matching TRBD1 (5 bases). V lost 4 bases and J 3 bases, leaving 17 bases between the germline ends. Germline assignment: CDR1 SGHDT and CDR2 YYEEEE. The CDR3 has 15 residues. The DNA for the CDR3 is TGTGCCAGCAGCCCTTCTCAGGGCCCCCTCTACGAGCAGTACTTC. Translation gives CASSPSQGPLYEQYF.

V is TRBV5-1 and J is TRBJ2-1; TRBD2 aligns across 9 bases. Looked up from germline, CDR1 is SGHRS and CDR2 is YFSETQ. The CDR3 extends over 17 amino acids. V lost 0 bases, J lost 3 bases, and 7 bases stayed unmatched. The CDR3 reads CASSLGTGLALYNEQFF. Here the CDR3 DNA reads TGCGCCAGCAGCTTGGGAACCGGACTAGCGCTCTACAATGAGCAGTTCTTC. The entire variable domain, with the rest obtained from reference TRBV5-1 and TRBJ2-1, is as follows: KAGVTQTPRYLIKTRGQQVTLSCSPISGHRSVSWYQQTPGQGLQFLFEYFSETQRNKGNFPGRFSGRQFSNSRSEMNVSTLELGDSALYLCASSLGTGLALYNEQFFGPGTRLTVL.

The chain carries TRBV13 and TRBJ1-2, with D possibly being TRBD1 (5 bases). Germline CDR1 reads PRHDT; CDR2 reads FYEKMQ (reference sequence). The CDR3 extends over 15 amino acids. V lost 5 bases, J lost 6 bases, and 19 bases lay in between. As DNA, the CDR3 is TGTGCCAGCAGCCAAGGGGCAGGGCTTCATCATGGCTACACCTTC. Translated: CASSQGAGLHHGYTF.

In DNA, the CDR3 is TGCGCCAGCAGCTTGGCCAAGACAGGGGGCTTGGGAATCACAGATACGCAGTATTTT. This translates into CASSLAKTGGLGITDTQYF. The chain couples TRBV5-1 to TRBJ2-3; 10 bases align to TRBD1. The CDR3 length is 19 residues. The germline gives CDR1 SGHRS, CDR2 YFSETQ. V gave up 0 bases and J gave up 2 bases; unmatched junction bases: 12.

The chain has TRBV7-9 and TRBJ2-1, with D possibly matching TRBD2 (5 bases). The V end lost 5 bases, the J end lost 0 bases, and 8 bases lay between the germline ends. CDR1 and CDR2 (germline): SEHNR, FQNEAQ (reference sequence). This CDR3 comprises 14 residues. The DNA of the CDR3 is TGTGCCAGCAGCCCCGACTACTCCTACAATGAGCAGTTCTTC. Translated: CASSPDYSYNEQFF.

CDR3 loop: CASSPTQATHEQYF. As DNA, the CDR3 is TGTGCCAGCAGTCCCACACAGGCTACCCACGAGCAGTACTTC. The chain combines TRBV27 with TRBJ2-7, with D tentatively TRBD1 (5 bases). CDR1 and CDR2 from the germline V gene are MNHEY and SMNVEV (reference sequence). Trimming took 5 bases from V and 5 from J, leaving 16 bases between them. This CDR3 comprises 14 residues.

The V call is TRBV5-8, the J call TRBJ2-7; the D is unclear. The ends were cut back, 2 bases at V and 5 bases at J, with 14 bases in the middle. CDR3 size: 14 residues. The germline CDR1 and CDR2 sequences are SGHTS and YDEGEE. The CDR3 protein is CASSFRPPLNEQYF. The CDR3 DNA sequence: TGTGCCAGCAGCTTTAGACCCCCTCTCAACGAGCAGTACTTC.

V gene TRBV19 combines with J gene TRBJ2-3, with a weak D call TRBD2 (6 bases). The CDR3 consists of 14 residues. The V gene lost 5 bases and the J gene lost 6 bases, with 15 bases spanning the gap. CDR1 and CDR2 from the germline V gene are LNHDA and SQIVND (reference sequence). Here the CDR3 reads CASSGAGPADTQYF. The CDR3 DNA sequence: TGTGCCAGTAGTGGAGCGGGTCCCGCCGATACGCAGTATTTT.

The CDR3 nucleotides are TGTGCCAGCAGTCCCCGGAGCGCCAACTACGAGCAGTACTTC. As protein: CASSPRSANYEQYF. This chain connects TRBV27 to TRBJ2-7; D is unclear. Looked up from germline, CDR1 is MNHEY and CDR2 is SMNVEV (reference sequence). V dropped 5 bases and J dropped 3 bases, with 14 bases sitting between them. The CDR3 sequence is 14 residues long.

The chain has TRBV14 and TRBJ2-5; 7 bases match TRBD1. The CDR3 runs to 18 residues. CDR1 is SGHDN, CDR2 FVKESK, per germline. V dropped 0 bases and J dropped 1; count of bases not matched to a gene: 11. Written as DNA, the CDR3 is TGTGCCAGCAGCCAAGATTTGGGGACAGCCGGTATCCAAGAGACCCAGTACTTC. It yields the protein CASSQDLGTAGIQETQYF.

The chain joins TRBV7-9 to TRBJ2-4; TRBD1 might be the D (5 bases). The germline V and J ends were trimmed by 3 bases and 3 bases, with 18 bases remaining between them. The CDR3 sequence is 17 residues long. From germline, CDR1 is SEHNR and CDR2 FQNEAQ (reference sequence). CDR3 sequence reads: CASSLGISQGVKNIQYF. Written as DNA, the CDR3 is TGTGCCAGCAGCTTGGGCATATCCCAGGGTGTCAAAAACATTCAGTACTTC.

The chain joins TRBV28 to TRBJ1-1; TRBD1 is a possible D gene (5 bases). V lost 4 bases to trimming and J lost 0 bases, with 9 bases between them. The V gene's germline CDR1 is MDHEN and CDR2 SYDVKM. This CDR3 has 14 residues. The CDR3 spells CASSWGGMNTEAFF. In DNA, the CDR3 is TGTGCCAGCAGTTGGGGGGGGATGAACACTGAAGCTTTCTTT.

The V call is TRBV7-3, the J call TRBJ2-3; D gene ambiguous. Germline V gives CDR1 SGHTA, CDR2 FQGTGA. CDR3 length: 13 amino acids. Trimming removed 5 bases from V and 0 bases from J, with 6 bases in between. CDR3 nucleotides: TGTGCCAGCAGCCCAAGCAGCACAGATACGCAGTATTTT. This codes for CASSPSSTDTQYF.